Below, 4 T cell receptor beta chains from the same sample are listed, as sequenced in a study of CD8 T cells in ankylosing spondylitis. General observations from the study: Blood from ankylosing spondylitis patients appeared to carry a characteristic roughly 8-variant TCR beta motif.

A single record per CDR3 protein comes from TCRdb applying MiXCR to the 5' RACE reads. The sample has around 140,000 distinct CDR3 sequences, 15% to 20% seen once. No antigen has been identified for these receptors. The sample was blood, either unsorted or a sorted T cell fraction (not recorded which). The receptors here all came from a male donor with ankylosing spondylitis.

This clonotype was picked up a small number of times. V usage is TRBV4-1 and J usage is TRBJ2-2, with TRBD2 matching over 8 bases. This CDR3 is built from 16 residues. V trimming: 4 bases; J trimming: 7 bases; junction bases outside the gene matches: 11. The germline gives CDR1 MGHRA, CDR2 YSYEKL. In DNA form, the CDR3 reads TGCGCCAGCAGCCCCCGGGGGGGGAGTGGTGGCGGGGAGCTGTTTTTT. Translated, it gives CASSPRGGSGGGELFF.

This clonotype was found a few times. The genes are TRBV28 and TRBJ2-3; D is possibly TRBD1 or TRBD2 (5 bases each). This CDR3 region has 14 residues. Between the trimmed V and J ends, which lost 7 bases and 2 bases, there was a span of 13 bases. Per the germline V gene, CDR1 is MDHEN and CDR2 is SYDVKM. The CDR3 nucleotides read TGTGCCAGCAAGGGGACCCTACTCACAGATACGCAGTATTTT. This translates into CASKGTLLTDTQYF. Supplemented by reference TRBV28 and TRBJ2-3, the full variable domain reads DVKVTQSSRYLVKRTGEKVFLECVQDMDHENMFWYRQDPGLGLRLIYFSYDVKMKEKGDIPEGYSVSREKKERFSLILESASTNQTSMYLCASKGTLLTDTQYFGPGTRLTVL.

This clonotype has only a few counts. This chain connects TRBV5-6 to TRBJ2-7; D call uncertain. CDR3 length: 13 amino acids. Trimming took off 2 bases at V and 3 bases at J, with 9 bases between the two ends. The germline gives CDR1 SGHDT, CDR2 YYEEEE. The CDR3 sequence: CASSFPSLYEQYF. CDR3 sequence (DNA): TGTGCCAGCAGCTTTCCCTCTCTCTACGAGCAGTACTTC.

In its sample, this clonotype was seen a few times. This chain joins TRBV28 and TRBJ1-2; D remains unclear. Trimming cost V 2 bases and J 2 bases, with 12 bases left between them. The length of the CDR3 is 15 residues. Germline V CDR1 and CDR2: MDHEN, SYDVKM. CDR3 sequence (DNA): TGTGCCAGCAGTTTAGGGCCCCTAATCAACTATGGCTACACCTTC. Translated: CASSLGPLINYGYTF.